This T cell receptor beta chain was captured in a study of cytomegalovirus exposure and HLA in healthy donors. Germline assignment: CDR1 MNHEY and CDR2 SVGAGI. The CDR3 spans 15 residues. Trimming cost V 4 bases and J 5 bases; bases outside gene matches: 6. PCR involved 60 Vbeta and 13 Jbeta primers. In the study's own analysis: As a later analysis found, there were tens of millions of unique TCR beta chains, of which roughly 11 million were shared. The assay was immunoSEQ multiplex PCR, and TCRdb's table has in-frame clones only and misses some. For V, J and clone size, that table is used; D and trimming come from the DNA. Of 130,000 to 150,000 clones listed, about three quarters are singletons. On this clone itself: What it recognizes is unknown.

Broader study findings: Rare sequences made up most TCRs, while some public TCRs were found in many donors.

The sequencing input was PBMCs. This chain uses TRBV6-5 with TRBJ2-5; TRBD2 matches at 11 bases. The TCR comes from a male donor in good health and CMV-seropositive. The CDR3 sequence: CASSSLTSGIETQYF. CDR3 in DNA: TGTGCCAGCAGTTCCCTGACTAGCGGGATCGAGACCCAGTACTTC.